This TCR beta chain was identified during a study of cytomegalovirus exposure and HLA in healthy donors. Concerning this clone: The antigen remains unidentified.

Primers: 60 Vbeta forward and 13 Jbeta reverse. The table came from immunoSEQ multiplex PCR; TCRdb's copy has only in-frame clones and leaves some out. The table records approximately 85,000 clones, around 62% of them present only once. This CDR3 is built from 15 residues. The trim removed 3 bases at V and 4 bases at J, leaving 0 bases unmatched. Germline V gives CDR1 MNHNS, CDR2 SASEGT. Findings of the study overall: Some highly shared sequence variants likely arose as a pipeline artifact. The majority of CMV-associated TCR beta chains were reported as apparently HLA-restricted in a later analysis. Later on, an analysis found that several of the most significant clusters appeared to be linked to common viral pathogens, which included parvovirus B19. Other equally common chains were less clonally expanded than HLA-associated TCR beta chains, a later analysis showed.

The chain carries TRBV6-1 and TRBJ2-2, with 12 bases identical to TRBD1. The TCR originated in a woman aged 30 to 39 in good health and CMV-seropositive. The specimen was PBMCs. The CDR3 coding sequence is TGTGCCAGCAGTGAGGGACAGGGGGCCACCGGGGAGCTGTTTTTT. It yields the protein CASSEGQGATGELFF.